This T cell receptor beta chain was profiled in a study of blood T cell repertoires in COVID-19. Looked up from germline, CDR1 is MGHDK and CDR2 is SYGVNS. This CDR3 has 12 amino acids. The V gene lost 3 bases and the J gene lost 0 bases, with 3 bases spanning the gap. This clone was counted a few times. Recovered participants had two consecutive negative NP/OP PCR tests, healthcare professional clearance, or symptom resolution. Profiling relied on immunoSEQ multiplex PCR, and the TCRdb table lists in-frame clones only, not all of them. The sample carries roughly 260,000 clones, around nine tenths recorded once.

The clonotype originates from a woman aged 18-30 years who had recovered from COVID-19. The sequenced material came from PBMCs or T cells enriched from blood (not recorded which). The chain couples TRBV25-1 to TRBJ2-7; D ambiguous. The CDR3 DNA reads TGTGCCAGCAGTGACCTCTCCTACGAGCAGTACTTC. Protein: CASSDLSYEQYF.